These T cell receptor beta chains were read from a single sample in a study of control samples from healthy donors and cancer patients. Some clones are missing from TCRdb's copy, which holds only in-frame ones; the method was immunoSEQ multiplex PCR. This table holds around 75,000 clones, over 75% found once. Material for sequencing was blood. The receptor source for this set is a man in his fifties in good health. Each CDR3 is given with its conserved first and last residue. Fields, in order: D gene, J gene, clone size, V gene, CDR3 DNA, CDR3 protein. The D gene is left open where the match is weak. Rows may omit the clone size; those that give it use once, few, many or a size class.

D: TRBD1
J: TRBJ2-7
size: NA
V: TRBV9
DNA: TGTGCCAGCAGCGTAGACGACAGGGGCTACGAGCAGTACTTC
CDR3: CASSVDDRGYEQYF

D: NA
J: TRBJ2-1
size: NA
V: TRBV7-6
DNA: TGTGCCAGCAGCTTAAATTGGGCCTTTTACAATGAGCAGTTCTTC
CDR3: CASSLNWAFYNEQFF

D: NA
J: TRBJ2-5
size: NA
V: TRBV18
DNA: TGTGCCAGCTCAGAACAAGAGACCCAGTACTTC
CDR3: CASSEQETQYF

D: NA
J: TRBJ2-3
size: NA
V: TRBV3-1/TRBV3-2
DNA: TGTGCCAGCAGCCAAGACCGGGACAGCACAGATACGCAGTATTTT
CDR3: CASSQDRDSTDTQYF

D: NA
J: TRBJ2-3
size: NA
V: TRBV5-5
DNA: TGTGCCAGCAGCCAAATTACCCCGGATACGCAGTATTTT
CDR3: CASSQITPDTQYF

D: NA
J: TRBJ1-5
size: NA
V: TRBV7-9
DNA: TGTGCCAGCAGTTCCCGGGACAACCCTCATCAGCCCCAGCATTTT
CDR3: CASSSRDNPHQPQHF

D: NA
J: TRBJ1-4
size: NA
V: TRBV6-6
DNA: TGTGCCAGCAAAACACAGGGATTCGGTAATGAAAAACTGTTTTTT
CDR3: CASKTQGFGNEKLFF

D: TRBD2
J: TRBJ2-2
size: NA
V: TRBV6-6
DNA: TGTGCCAGCAGTAACCCTAGCGGGGTCAACACCGGGGAGCTGTTTTTT
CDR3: CASSNPSGVNTGELFF

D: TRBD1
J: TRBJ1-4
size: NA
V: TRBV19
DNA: TGTGCCAGTAACAAAGGGGGACAGGTTAATGAAAAACTGTTTTTT
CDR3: CASNKGGQVNEKLFF

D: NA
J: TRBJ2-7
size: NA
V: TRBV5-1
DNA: TGCGCCAGCAGCTTAGGGACAAACTACGAGCAGTACTTC
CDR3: CASSLGTNYEQYF

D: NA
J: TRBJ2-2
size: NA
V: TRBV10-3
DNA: TGTGCCATCAAGGGGGTGGGGACCGGGGAGCTGTTTTTT
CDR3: CAIKGVGTGELFF

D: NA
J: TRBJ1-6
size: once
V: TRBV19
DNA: TGTGCCAGTAGTATAGAGACGGGGAATTCACCCCTCCACTTT
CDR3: CASSIETGNSPLHF

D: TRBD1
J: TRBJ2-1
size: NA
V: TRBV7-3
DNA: TGTGCCAGCAGCTTTAACCCGACAGGGAGCTCCTACAATGAGCAGTTCTTC
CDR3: CASSFNPTGSSYNEQFF

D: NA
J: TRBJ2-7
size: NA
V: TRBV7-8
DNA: TGTGCCAGCAGCTTAGTGCATTCGGGTGGTTACGAGCAGTACTTC
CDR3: CASSLVHSGGYEQYF

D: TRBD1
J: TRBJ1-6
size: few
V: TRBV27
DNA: TGTGCCAGCAGCCCCAGAACAGGGGCAGGTAATTCACCCCTCCACTTT
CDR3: CASSPRTGAGNSPLHF

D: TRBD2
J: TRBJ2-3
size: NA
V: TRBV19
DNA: TGTGCCAGTAGTATAGGTAGCGGGGGATGGGGTACGCAGTATTTT
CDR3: CASSIGSGGWGTQYF

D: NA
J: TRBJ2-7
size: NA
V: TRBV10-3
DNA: TGTGCCATCGCAACGGGCGAGGGGGCCTACGAGCAGTACTTC
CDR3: CAIATGEGAYEQYF

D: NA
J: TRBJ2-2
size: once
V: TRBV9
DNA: TGTGCCAGCAGCGGGGTCGGGCTGAACACCGGGGAGCTGTTTTTT
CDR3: CASSGVGLNTGELFF

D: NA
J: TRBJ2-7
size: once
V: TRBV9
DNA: TGTGCCAGCAGCGTAGCTCCGGACTTCCACTCAGGTCCGCAGTACTTC
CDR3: CASSVAPDFHSGPQYF

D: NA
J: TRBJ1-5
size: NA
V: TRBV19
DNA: TGTGCCAGTAGTGTGAGAGGGAATCAGCCCCAGCATTTT
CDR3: CASSVRGNQPQHF

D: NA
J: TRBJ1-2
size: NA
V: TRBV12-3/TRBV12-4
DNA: TGTGCCAGCACCCTTACGGGGGGCTATGGCTACACCTTC
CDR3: CASTLTGGYGYTF

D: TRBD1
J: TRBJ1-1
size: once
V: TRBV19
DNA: TGTGCCAGTAGTTTTCAGGGGGCAATGGTTGCTTTCTTT
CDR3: CASSFQGAMVAFF

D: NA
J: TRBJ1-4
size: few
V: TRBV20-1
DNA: TGCAGTGCTAGTTTGCAGGGGCGTGATGAAAAACTGTTTTTT
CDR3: CSASLQGRDEKLFF

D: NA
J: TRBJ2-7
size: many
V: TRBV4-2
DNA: TGTGCCAGCAGCCGAGAGGCCCGGAACACTTACGAGCAGTACTTC
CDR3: CASSREARNTYEQYF

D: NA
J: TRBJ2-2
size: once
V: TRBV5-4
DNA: TGTGCCAGCAGCTACAGGGAAACCGGGGAGCTGTTTTTT
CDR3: CASSYRETGELFF

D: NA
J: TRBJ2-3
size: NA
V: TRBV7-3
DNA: TGTGCCAGCAGCTTAACGGGTCCAATAGATACGCAGTATTTT
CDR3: CASSLTGPIDTQYF

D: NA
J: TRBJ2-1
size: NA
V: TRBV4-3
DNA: TGCGCCAGCAGCCAAGAATCGTCGGGCGGGACAGTCAATGAGCAGTTCTTC
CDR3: CASSQESSGGTVNEQFF

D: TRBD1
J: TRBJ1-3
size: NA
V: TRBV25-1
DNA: TGTGCCAGCAGTGCCGGGACAGCCGGAAACACCATATATTTT
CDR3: CASSAGTAGNTIYF

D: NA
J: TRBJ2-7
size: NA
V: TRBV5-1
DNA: TGCGCCAGCAGCTTGGGGACAGTAGATTCCTACGAGCAGTACTTC
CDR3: CASSLGTVDSYEQYF

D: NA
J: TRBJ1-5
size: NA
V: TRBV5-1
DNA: TGCGCCAGCAGCGACGGTCCTCAACAGCCCCAGCATTTT
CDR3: CASSDGPQQPQHF

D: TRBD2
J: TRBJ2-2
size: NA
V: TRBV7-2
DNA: TGTGCCAGCAGCTCGGGACTAGCCGCCGGGGAGCTGTTTTTT
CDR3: CASSSGLAAGELFF

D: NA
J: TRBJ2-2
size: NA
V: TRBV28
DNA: TGTGCCAGCAGTTTATGGCCGGGGGACACCGGGGAGCTGTTTTTT
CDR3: CASSLWPGDTGELFF

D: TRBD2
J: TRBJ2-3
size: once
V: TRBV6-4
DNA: TGTGCCAGCAGTGCCGGGACTAGCGGCACAGATACGCAGTATTTT
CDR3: CASSAGTSGTDTQYF

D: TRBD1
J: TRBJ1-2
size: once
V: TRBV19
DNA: TGTGCCACCCGAACACAGGGGAAGTATGGCTACACCTTC
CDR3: CATRTQGKYGYTF

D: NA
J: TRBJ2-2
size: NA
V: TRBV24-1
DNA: TGTGCCACCAGTGATTTGACAGGGCTAAATGGGGAGCTGTTTTTT
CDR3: CATSDLTGLNGELFF

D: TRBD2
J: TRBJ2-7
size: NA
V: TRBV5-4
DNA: TGTGCCAGCAGACCCGAAGCGGGAGGGCTGGGCGAGCAGTACTTC
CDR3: CASRPEAGGLGEQYF

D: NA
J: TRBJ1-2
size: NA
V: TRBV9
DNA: TGTGCCAGCAGCGTAGAAGGTAACTATGGCTACACCTTC
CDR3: CASSVEGNYGYTF

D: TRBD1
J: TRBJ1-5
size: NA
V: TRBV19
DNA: TGTGCCAGTAGTAAGGGACAGACTTATCAGCCCCAGCATTTT
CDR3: CASSKGQTYQPQHF

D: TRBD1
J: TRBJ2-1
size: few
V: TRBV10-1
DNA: TGCGCCAGCAGCCCTTACAGGGGGGCCTACAATGAGCAGTTCTTC
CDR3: CASSPYRGAYNEQFF

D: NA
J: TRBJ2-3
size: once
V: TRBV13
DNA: TGTGCCAGCAGCTTAGGCCGCGGGGCGAGGGGCACAGATACGCAGTATTTT
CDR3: CASSLGRGARGTDTQYF

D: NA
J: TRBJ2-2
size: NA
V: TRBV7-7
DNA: TGTGCTAGCAGCACGGGACTTAACACCGGGGAGCTGTTTTTT
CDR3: CASSTGLNTGELFF

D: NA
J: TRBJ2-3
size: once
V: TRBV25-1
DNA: TGTGCCAGCAGTTTCGATTTAGGAGATACGCAGTATTTT
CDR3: CASSFDLGDTQYF

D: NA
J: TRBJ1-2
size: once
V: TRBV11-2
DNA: TGTGCCAGCAGGCGGCTGGGAGGCGGCTACACCTTC
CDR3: CASRRLGGGYTF

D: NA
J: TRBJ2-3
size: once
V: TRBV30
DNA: TGTGCCTGGAGTGTTGGGGAGAGGGATACGCAGTATTTT
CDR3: CAWSVGERDTQYF

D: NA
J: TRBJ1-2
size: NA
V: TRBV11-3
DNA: TGTGCCAGCAGCCTACCGGACAGCGGCTATGGCTACACCTTC
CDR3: CASSLPDSGYGYTF

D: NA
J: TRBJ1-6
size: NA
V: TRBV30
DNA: TGTGCCTGGAGTGTTGGAGCCCTAGGGGATTCACCCCTCCACTTT
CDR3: CAWSVGALGDSPLHF

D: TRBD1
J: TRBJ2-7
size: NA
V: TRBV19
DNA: TGTGCCAGTAGTATCGGACAGGGAGGAGGCTACGAGCAGTACTTC
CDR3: CASSIGQGGGYEQYF

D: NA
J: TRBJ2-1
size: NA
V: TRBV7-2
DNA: TGTGCCAGCAGCTTTACAAGGGAGCACAATGAGCAGTTCTTC
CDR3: CASSFTREHNEQFF

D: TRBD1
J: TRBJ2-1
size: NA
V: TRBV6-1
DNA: TGTGCCAGCAGTGCAAACCCCGGGACAGGGAACGATGAGCAGTTCTTC
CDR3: CASSANPGTGNDEQFF

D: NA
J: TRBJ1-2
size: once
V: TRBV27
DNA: TGTGCCAGCAGTTTAAGGGGGGCAGGGAGGATCTATGGCTACACCTTC
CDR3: CASSLRGAGRIYGYTF

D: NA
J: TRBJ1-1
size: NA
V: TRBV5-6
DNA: TGTGCCAGCAGTTCGTACGGGACTCAGAACACTGAAGCTTTCTTT
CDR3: CASSSYGTQNTEAFF

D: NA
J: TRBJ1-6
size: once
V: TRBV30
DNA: TGTGCCTGGAGGACGGGATATAATTCACCCCTCCACTTT
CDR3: CAWRTGYNSPLHF

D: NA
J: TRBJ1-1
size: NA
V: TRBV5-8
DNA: TGTGCCAGCAGCTTGGGTCAGGGGGCTTTCTTT
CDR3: CASSLGQGAFF

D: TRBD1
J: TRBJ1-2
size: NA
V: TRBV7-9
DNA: TGTGCCAGCAGCATTCCCGAACGGACAGGGGGCTATGGCTACACCTTC
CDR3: CASSIPERTGGYGYTF

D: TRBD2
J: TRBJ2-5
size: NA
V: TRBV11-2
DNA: TGTGCCAGCAGCTTCCGTGAACTAGCGGGCCAAGAGACCCAGTACTTC
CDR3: CASSFRELAGQETQYF

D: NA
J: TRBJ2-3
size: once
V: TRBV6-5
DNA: TGTGCCGCCTCGGGCACTTTCACAGATACGCAGTATTTT
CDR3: CAASGTFTDTQYF

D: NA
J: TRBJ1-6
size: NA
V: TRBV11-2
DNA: TGTGCCAGCAGCTTAGTCAGTTATCGATCACCCCTCCACTTT
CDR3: CASSLVSYRSPLHF